This T cell receptor (beta chain) was documented in a study of shared clonotypes between healthy human individuals. In the study overall: CD4 naive cells filled three plates per donor, CD4 memory three, CD8 naive two and CD8 memory one. Findings of the study overall: Lower generation probabilities were found for non-shared clonotypes than for those shared by all four donors.

The germline V and J ends were trimmed by 5 bases and 7 bases, with 14 bases remaining between them. Germline values: CDR1 SGHTA, CDR2 FQGTGA. The CDR3 totals 13 residues. The run depth of the assay was deep. As originally analysed: Because ImmunoSEQ provided only junction sequences with no quality scores, the filtering differed. TCRdb's table, derived via immunoSEQ multiplex PCR, lists solely in-frame clones and lacks some. Clone size and the V and J calls come from that table; the DNA yielded D and trimming. The profile covers around 2.5 million clones, with approximately 93% appearing a single time and approximately 0.37% taken by the ten largest. Comments on this clone: Antigen: not known.

The source is a man aged 18 to 35 in good health. Some clones in this sample may be carry-over from other donors' samples. Sequenced input: naive CD4+ T cells from PBMCs. Subset reported: CD45RA+ positively selected. The chain recombines TRBV7-3 with TRBJ1-2; perhaps TRBD1 as D (6 bases). The chain's CDR3 is CASSPTGWAGYTF. In DNA form, the CDR3 reads TGTGCCAGCAGCCCTACAGGGTGGGCTGGCTACACCTTC. Combining the CDR3 with reference TRBV7-3 and TRBJ1-2 gives the whole variable domain GAGVSQTPSNKVTEKGKYVELRCDPISGHTALYWYRQSLGQGPEFLIYFQGTGAADDSGLPNDRFFAVRPEGSVSTLKIQRTERGDSAVYLCASSPTGWAGYTFGSGTRLTVV.